The sequence of this TCR beta chain was determined in a study of Ad26.COV2.S vaccination and SARS-CoV-2 variants. Study background: Dosing was one shot or two shots 56 days apart.

Regarding treatment: 19 received Ad26.COV2.S at low or high dose, single or two shots; roughly 5 received placebo; per-sample allocation not given. All samples were drawn on day 63, counting from the first vaccine or placebo injection. Expression of Wuhan-strain SARS-CoV-2 spike came from the Ad26 vector that formed the vaccine. This CDR3 spans 14 amino acids. Germline CDR1 is WNHNN and CDR2 is SYGVQD (reference sequence). The V and J ends lost 6 bases and 6 bases, in that order; junction bases with no gene match: 6. TCRdb's table, derived via immunoSEQ multiplex PCR, lists solely in-frame clones and lacks some. The data contain approximately 410,000 clones, around 93% of them singletons.

The chain employs TRBV10-1 and TRBJ1-2, with 11 bases fitting TRBD1. Sequencing used peripheral blood, obtained in a trial of Ad26.COV2.S vaccine versus placebo. The TCR was taken from a person aged 18-65 years who received the Ad26.COV2.S COVID-19 vaccine or a placebo. Here the CDR3 DNA reads TGCGCCAGCAGATCCAGGGACAGGGGGAATGGCTACACCTTC. Amino acids: CASRSRDRGNGYTF.